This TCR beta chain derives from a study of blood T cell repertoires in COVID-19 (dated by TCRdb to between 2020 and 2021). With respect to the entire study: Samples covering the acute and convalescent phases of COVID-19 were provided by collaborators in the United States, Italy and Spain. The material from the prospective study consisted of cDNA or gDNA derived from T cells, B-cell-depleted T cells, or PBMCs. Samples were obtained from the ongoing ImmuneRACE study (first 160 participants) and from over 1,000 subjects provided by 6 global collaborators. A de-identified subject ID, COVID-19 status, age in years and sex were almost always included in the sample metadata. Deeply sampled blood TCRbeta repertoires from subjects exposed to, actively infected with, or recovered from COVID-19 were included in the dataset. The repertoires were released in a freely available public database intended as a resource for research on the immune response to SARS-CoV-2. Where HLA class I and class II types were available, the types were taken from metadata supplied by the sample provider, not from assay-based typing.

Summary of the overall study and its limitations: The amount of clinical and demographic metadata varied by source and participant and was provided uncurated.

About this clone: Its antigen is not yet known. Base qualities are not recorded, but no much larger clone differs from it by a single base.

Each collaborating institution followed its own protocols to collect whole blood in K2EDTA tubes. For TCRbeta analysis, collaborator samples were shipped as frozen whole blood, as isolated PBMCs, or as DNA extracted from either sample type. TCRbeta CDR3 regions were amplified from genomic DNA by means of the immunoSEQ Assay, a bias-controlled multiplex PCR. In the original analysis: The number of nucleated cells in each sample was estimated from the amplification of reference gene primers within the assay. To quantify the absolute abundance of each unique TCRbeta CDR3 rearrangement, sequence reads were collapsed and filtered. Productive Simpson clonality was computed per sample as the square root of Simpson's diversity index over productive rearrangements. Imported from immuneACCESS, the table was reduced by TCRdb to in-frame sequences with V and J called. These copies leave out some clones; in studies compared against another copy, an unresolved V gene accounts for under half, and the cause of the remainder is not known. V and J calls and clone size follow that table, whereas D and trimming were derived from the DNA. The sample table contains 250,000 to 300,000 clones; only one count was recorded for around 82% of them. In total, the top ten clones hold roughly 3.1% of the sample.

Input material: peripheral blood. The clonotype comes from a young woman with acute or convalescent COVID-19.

The nucleotide sequence reads as follows: TGTGCCAGCTCACCCTGGACAGGGAAAGCTTTCTTT. The translation is CASSPWTGKAFF. The V and J genes are TRBV18 and TRBJ1-1; 8 junctional bases match TRBD1. The germline V end is reduced by 3 bases and the J end by 9 bases; junction bases left unmatched: 3. The CDR3 runs 12 residues from the cysteine to the phenylalanine. Of the read, only the CDR3 DNA is kept; its 36 bases are in frame from base 1. CDR1 is given as KGHSH and CDR2 as LQKENI, both from the germline V gene.